Listed here are 32 T cell receptor beta chains from one sample, sequenced in a study of T cell responses to AZD1222 COVID-19 vaccine. Produced via immunoSEQ multiplex PCR; TCRdb's table is partial and in-frame only. This sample has fewer than 30,000 clones; approximately 78% occur once, and the top ten carry roughly 6.2%. Here the sequenced sample was peripheral blood, taken on day 0 of AZD1222 vaccination. The receptors were sampled from an adult in good health.

V usage is TRBV19 and J usage is TRBJ2-3; 8 bases are shared with TRBD2. The CDR3 covers 15 residues. CDR1 is LNHDA and CDR2 is SQIVND in the germline V gene (reference sequence). J lost 0 bases, V lost 7 bases, and 6 bases had no gene match. The CDR3: CASTVAGTSTDTQYF. In DNA, the CDR3 is TGTGCCAGTACCGTAGCGGGAACTAGCACAGATACGCAGTATTTT.

In this sample, this clone turned up once. The CDR3 loop is CASSLDGGTETQYF. In DNA, the CDR3 is TGTGCCAGCAGCTTAGATGGGGGTACGGAGACCCAGTACTTC. The chain joins TRBV11-3 to TRBJ2-5, with D perhaps matching TRBD1 or TRBD2 (5 bases each). V lost 0 bases to trimming and J lost 5 bases, with 10 bases between them. This CDR3 region has 14 residues. CDR1 and CDR2 from the germline V gene are SGHNT and YENEEA.

V and J are TRBV12-3 or TRBV12-4 and TRBJ1-2; possibly TRBD1 for D (5 bases). There are 13 residues in the CDR3. With 6 bases removed from V and 1 base from J, the gap between germline ends came to 9 bases. As DNA, the CDR3 is TGTGCCAGCAGATCGGGGGGTAACTATGGCTACACCTTC. The encoded protein is CASRSGGNYGYTF.

This clone appeared a few times. The chain has TRBV3-1 (or the pseudogene TRBV3-2) and TRBJ2-7; 7 bases are a match to TRBD2. Unmatched junction bases numbered 10, after V lost 1 base and J lost 1 base. Germline CDR1 is LGHDT and CDR2 is YNNKEL (reference sequence). This CDR3 is built from 17 residues. CDR3 nucleotides: TGTGCCAGCAGCCAAGGGCATATTTGGGGGGGTTCCTACGAGCAGTACTTC. Translating it yields CASSQGHIWGGSYEQYF.

The rearrangement links TRBV19 to TRBJ1-5, with D perhaps matching TRBD1 (6 bases). The CDR3 loop spans 16 amino acids. V lost 6 bases to trimming and J lost 3 bases, with 18 bases between them. Germline V CDR1 and CDR2: LNHDA, SQIVND (reference sequence). The CDR3 sequence is CASRPHRGANNQPQHF. The CDR3, as DNA: TGTGCCAGTAGACCCCACCGGGGGGCGAACAATCAGCCCCAGCATTTT.

The V call is TRBV19, the J call TRBJ1-2; D gene unclear. CDR1 is LNHDA, CDR2 SQIVND, per germline (reference sequence). The V end lost 5 bases, the J end lost 0 bases, and 10 bases lay between the germline ends. CDR3 length: 14 amino acids. The CDR3 protein is CASSPRAANYGYTF. DNA for the CDR3: TGTGCCAGTAGTCCTAGGGCAGCTAACTATGGCTACACCTTC. Full variable domain (rest looked up from reference TRBV19 and TRBJ1-2): DGGITQSPKYLFRKEGQNVTLSCEQNLNHDAMYWYRQDPGQGLRLIYYSQIVNDFQKGDIAEGYSVSREKKESFPLTVTSAQKNPTAFYLCASSPRAANYGYTFGSGTRLTVV.

This clone showed up just once. The rearrangement links TRBV10-3 to TRBJ2-1, with 9 bases lining up with TRBD2. This CDR3 has 16 residues. J gave up 7 bases and V 0 bases, and 7 bases lay outside the gene matches. Germline V gene lookup returns CDR1 ENHRY and CDR2 SYGVKD. The CDR3 sequence: CAISESRASGMNEQFF. The CDR3 coding sequence is TGTGCCATCAGTGAGTCTAGGGCTAGCGGGATGAATGAGCAGTTCTTC.

The CDR3, as DNA: TGTGCCAGCAGTTTGACAGGGGGCTCACGAGAGACCCAGTACTTC. It encodes CASSLTGGSRETQYF. The rearrangement uses TRBV2 and TRBJ2-5; TRBD1 aligns across 10 bases. The CDR3 spans 15 residues. Germline-derived CDR1 and CDR2 are SNHLY and FYNNEI. V dropped 5 bases and J dropped 4; count of bases not matched to a gene: 7.

The chain combines TRBV7-9 with TRBJ2-5; maybe TRBD1 (5 bases). V was cut by 3 bases and J by 0 bases, with 11 bases left in between. The CDR3 consists of 15 residues. In germline, CDR1 is SEHNR, CDR2 FQNEAQ (reference sequence). CDR3 in amino acids: CASSFRARYQETQYF. The CDR3 coding sequence is TGTGCCAGCAGCTTCAGGGCCCGATACCAAGAGACCCAGTACTTC.

The chain couples TRBV5-1 to TRBJ1-1; D uncertain. The CDR3 is made up of 15 amino acids. Germline-derived CDR1 and CDR2 are SGHRS and YFSETQ. Deletions cut 3 bases from V and 0 bases from J, with 12 bases between. The CDR3 spells CASSWEARVNTEAFF. The CDR3 DNA sequence: TGCGCCAGCAGCTGGGAAGCGAGGGTGAACACTGAAGCTTTCTTT.

This clone came up once. The chain links TRBV27 to TRBJ1-1, with 7 bases lining up with TRBD1. There are 16 residues in the CDR3. Germline V lookup: CDR1 MNHEY, CDR2 SMNVEV (reference sequence). J lost 3 bases, V lost 5 bases, and 12 bases had no gene match. The CDR3 coding sequence is TGTGCCAGCAGTAAGGGACAGAAAGTAGCCGACACTGAAGCTTTCTTT. Its translation: CASSKGQKVADTEAFF.

The sample holds one count of this clone. The rearrangement uses TRBV5-8 and TRBJ1-1; D gene ambiguous. The CDR3 is 15 amino acids. The germline gives CDR1 SGHTS, CDR2 YDEGEE. The V end lost 4 bases, the J end lost 1 base, and 14 bases lay between the germline ends. This CDR3 is CASSRSIGRNTEAFF. Written as DNA, the CDR3 is TGTGCCAGCAGCCGGTCTATTGGAAGGAACACTGAAGCTTTCTTT.

The chain has TRBV7-9 and TRBJ2-1; tentatively, D is TRBD2 (6 bases). The CDR3 covers 13 residues. Germline V gene sequence: CDR1 SEHNR, CDR2 FQNEAQ (reference sequence). Trimming removed 5 bases from V and 9 bases from J, with 14 bases in between. CDR3: CASSGDSSSEQFF. The CDR3 nucleotides read TGTGCCAGCAGCGGGGACTCTAGTTCTGAGCAGTTCTTC.

V gene TRBV10-3 combines with J gene TRBJ2-1, with TRBD2 matching 7 bases. The CDR3 is 18 residues long. V lost 1 base to trimming and J lost 5 bases; unmatched junction nucleotides: 14. Germline V CDR1 and CDR2: ENHRY, SYGVKD. The CDR3 DNA reads TGTGCCATCAGTGAGTTCTGGCGGGAGTCCCCAACCCACAATGAGCAGTTCTTC. It yields the protein CAISEFWRESPTHNEQFF.

This chain joins TRBV6-5 and TRBJ1-1, with D possibly matching TRBD1 (6 bases). Germline CDR1 is MNHEY and CDR2 is SVGAGI. Trimming removed 6 bases from V and 1 base from J, with 9 bases in between. There are 13 residues in the CDR3. The CDR3 coding sequence is TGTGCCAGCAGATACAGGGAGAACACTGAAGCTTTCTTT. Its translation is CASRYRENTEAFF.

The chain combines TRBV27 with TRBJ1-2, with D perhaps matching TRBD1 (5 bases). This CDR3 spans 19 amino acids. CDR1 and CDR2 from the germline V gene are MNHEY and SMNVEV (reference sequence). V shed 5 bases and J shed 5 bases, with 30 bases lying between them. CDR3 region: CASSPPVAGVALGLYGYTF. The CDR3 DNA sequence: TGTGCCAGCAGTCCACCCGTTGCGGGTGTCGCCTTGGGGCTATATGGCTACACCTTC.

V is TRBV19 and J is TRBJ2-2, with TRBD1 matching 8 bases. The CDR3 has 15 amino acids. V lost 4 bases and J lost 4; bases outside the gene matches: 5. Germline loops: CDR1 LNHDA, CDR2 SQIVND (reference sequence). CDR3 sequence: CASSTDRAGTGELFF. The CDR3 DNA follows: TGTGCCAGTAGTACGGACAGGGCCGGCACCGGGGAGCTGTTTTTT.

The rearrangement joins TRBV5-1 to TRBJ2-1; 7 bases align to TRBD2. Germline V gene sequence: CDR1 SGHRS, CDR2 YFSETQ. The ends lost 5 bases at V and 6 bases at J; junction bases unmatched: 11. The CDR3 length is 15 residues. CDR3 DNA sequence: TGCGCCAGCAGTTCAAGCGGGGTGAAGGGCAATGAGCAGTTCTTC. Translating gives CASSSSGVKGNEQFF.

J is TRBJ1-2 and V is TRBV18; TRBD1 matches at 8 bases. There are 18 residues in the CDR3. The ends lost 4 bases at V and 1 base at J; junction bases unmatched: 14. CDR1 KGHSH and CDR2 LQKENI come from the germline V gene. CDR3 protein: CASSQTTRGQGDNYGYTF. In DNA, the CDR3 is TGTGCCAGCTCACAAACAACCCGCGGACAGGGAGATAACTATGGCTACACCTTC.

V is TRBV7-2 and J is TRBJ1-4; 10 nucleotides align to TRBD1. Looked up from germline, CDR1 is SGHTA and CDR2 is FQGNSA. This CDR3 has 16 residues. The V gene end was trimmed by 5 bases and the J gene end by 3 bases; junction bases not matched to a gene: 6. The CDR3 sequence: CASSRGQGIANEKLFF. The CDR3 DNA sequence: TGTGCCAGCAGCAGGGGACAGGGGATCGCTAATGAAAAACTGTTTTTT.

The V call is TRBV5-4, the J call TRBJ2-3; the D gene is possibly TRBD1 (6 bases). The germline CDR1 and CDR2 sequences are SGHNT and YYREEE (reference sequence). The CDR3 spans 15 residues. Trimming left V 3 bases short and J 5 bases short, with 16 bases between. This CDR3 reads CASSYPQGDGDTQYF. Here the CDR3 DNA reads TGTGCCAGCAGCTATCCACAGGGTGACGGAGATACGCAGTATTTT. Full variable domain (missing parts from reference TRBV5-4 and TRBJ2-3): ETGVTQSPTHLIKTRGQQVTLRCSSQSGHNTVSWYQQALGQGPQFIFQYYREEENGRGNFPPRFSGLQFPNYSSELNVNALELDDSALYLCASSYPQGDGDTQYFGPGTRLTVL.

V is TRBV2 and J is TRBJ2-2; 7 nucleotides agree with TRBD1. The CDR3 runs to 15 residues. Germline V CDR1 and CDR2: SNHLY, FYNNEI. Trimming cost V 9 bases and J 5 bases; bases outside gene matches: 12. CDR3 nucleotide sequence: TGTGCCAGTACGACAGGGATTCCGGGGACCGGGGAGCTGTTTTTT. Translation: CASTTGIPGTGELFF.

This chain uses TRBV5-4 with TRBJ2-3, with D perhaps TRBD1 or TRBD2 (5 bases each). V was cut by 4 bases and J by 1 base, with 16 bases left in between. Germline CDR1 is SGHNT and CDR2 is YYREEE (reference sequence). The CDR3 contains 16 residues. The CDR3 region is CASSTTRGEGTDTQYF. CDR3 bases: TGTGCCAGCAGCACAACTAGGGGTGAGGGCACAGATACGCAGTATTTT.

DNA for the CDR3: TGTGCCAGCAGCTCCCCTCGGGGAGGGGGAAGCTATGGCTACACCTTC. Protein: CASSSPRGGGSYGYTF. The chain recombines TRBV7-9 with TRBJ1-2; D is possibly TRBD1 (6 bases). The CDR3 length is 16 residues. V was clipped by 4 bases and J by 4 bases, with 19 bases between them. The germline V gene has CDR1 SEHNR and CDR2 FQNEAQ (reference sequence). The whole variable domain, filled in from reference TRBV7-9 and TRBJ1-2, reads DTGVSQNPRHKITKRGQNVTFRCDPISEHNRLYWYRQTLGQGPEFLTYFQNEAQLEKSRLLSDRFSAERPKGSFSTLEIQRTEQGDSAMYLCASSSPRGGGSYGYTFGSGTRLTVV.

This chain connects TRBV10-3 to TRBJ1-5, with D possibly TRBD1 on 5 matching bases. Germline-derived CDR1 and CDR2 are ENHRY and SYGVKD. The germline V and J ends were trimmed by 6 bases and 11 bases, with 17 bases remaining between them. The CDR3 is 13 amino acids. CDR3 sequence (DNA): TGTGCCATCAGGGGGGACTCCTATCAAGCCCAGCATTTT. It translates to CAIRGDSYQAQHF.

This clone was observed a handful of times. The chain couples TRBV5-1 to TRBJ1-2; possible D gene TRBD1, 5 bases. V was clipped by 4 bases and J by 6 bases, with 13 bases between them. The germline V gene encodes CDR1 SGHRS and CDR2 YFSETQ. The CDR3 runs 13 residues. CDR3 coding DNA: TGCGCCAGCAGCCTCGGGGGTTCTAATGGCTACACCTTC. As protein: CASSLGGSNGYTF.

In its sample, this clone was seen once. The chain has TRBV6-6 and TRBJ2-6; D could derive from TRBD1 or TRBD2 (5 bases each). V was cut by 5 bases and J by 0 bases, with 29 bases left in between. The CDR3 spans 22 residues. Germline V lookup: CDR1 MNHNY, CDR2 SVGAGI (reference sequence). CDR3 sequence: CASSLYFTTPGTGPSGANVLTF. For the CDR3, the DNA is TGTGCCAGCAGTCTCTACTTTACAACCCCCGGGACGGGACCCTCTGGGGCCAACGTCCTGACTTTC.

V gene TRBV5-1 combines with J gene TRBJ1-2; D possibly corresponds to TRBD1 (5 bases). Germline lookup yields CDR1 SGHRS and CDR2 YFSETQ. Trimming took off 0 bases at V and 2 bases at J, with 8 bases between the two ends. This CDR3 comprises 14 residues. The CDR3 sequence is CASSLGDGNYGYTF. The CDR3, as DNA: TGCGCCAGCAGCTTGGGGGACGGCAACTATGGCTACACCTTC.

V gene TRBV4-3 combines with J gene TRBJ1-5; D is unresolved. Germline V CDR1 and CDR2: LGHNA, YSLEER. Trimming took 2 bases from V and 0 from J, leaving 11 bases between them. This CDR3 region has 16 residues. CDR3 sequence: CASSQLWSDSNQPQHF. The DNA for the CDR3 is TGCGCCAGCAGCCAATTGTGGTCGGATAGCAATCAGCCCCAGCATTTT.

The chain uses TRBV29-1 and TRBJ2-1; 13 bases map to TRBD2. This CDR3 spans 15 amino acids. Germline assignment: CDR1 SQVTM and CDR2 ANQGSEA. Trimming took 5 bases from V and 4 from J; bases not matched to a gene: 5. The DNA for the CDR3 is TGCAGCGTTTCTGCACTAGCGGGAGGGTACAATGAGCAGTTCTTC. This codes for CSVSALAGGYNEQFF.

This rearrangement joins TRBV6-2 or TRBV6-3 to TRBJ1-2, with TRBD1 as a possible D gene (5 bases). The CDR3 is 15 residues long. The V end was cut by 2 bases, the J end by 0 bases, with 10 bases between. CDR1 and CDR2 from the germline V gene are MNHEY and SVGEGT. This CDR3 reads CASSYQQDTNYGYTF. The DNA for the CDR3 is TGTGCCAGCAGTTACCAACAGGACACTAACTATGGCTACACCTTC.

This clone was counted only a few times. The rearrangement links TRBV20-1 to TRBJ2-7, with unresolved D. The CDR3 covers 11 residues. Germline CDR1 is DFQATT and CDR2 is SNEGSKA (reference sequence). V lost 7 bases, J lost 0 bases, and 7 bases lay in between. CDR3 region: CSVQRSYEQYF. The CDR3 region has the DNA TGCAGTGTTCAGCGCTCCTACGAGCAGTACTTC.